This passage covers 13 T cell receptor beta chains from one sample sequenced in a study of blood T cells in healthy people across ages. A second about 6 to 11 cycle PCR used barcoded and J-beta primers. TCRdb itself ran the 5' RACE reads through MiXCR, one entry per CDR3 protein. Of about a million distinct CDR3 sequences listed, under 50% are singletons. The sequenced sample consisted of blood. These receptor sequences come from a man aged 25 to 45 in good health.

This clonotype was counted only a few times. The V and J genes are TRBV12-3 or TRBV12-4 and TRBJ1-5; D may be TRBD1 (5 bases). This CDR3 has 17 residues. With 3 bases removed from V and 3 bases from J, the gap between germline ends came to 18 bases. CDR3: CASSFETAEESNQPQHF. In DNA form, the CDR3 reads TGTGCCAGCAGTTTCGAGACAGCCGAAGAATCCAATCAGCCCCAGCATTTT.

This clonotype was observed a few times. The rearrangement joins TRBV4-1 to TRBJ2-7, with D unclear. CDR1 MGHRA and CDR2 YSYEKL come from the germline V gene. V dropped 2 bases and J dropped 2 bases, with 4 bases sitting between them. The CDR3 is made up of 12 amino acids. Written as DNA, the CDR3 is TGCGCCAGCAGCCAAAGGCCCTACGAGCAGTACTTC. Translating it yields CASSQRPYEQYF.

The V gene is TRBV6-2 or TRBV6-3, the J gene TRBJ1-6; 8 bases are shared with TRBD1. There are 18 residues in the CDR3. Germline V gene data show CDR1 as MNHEY and CDR2 as SVGEGT. V lost 5 bases to trimming and J lost 2 bases; unmatched junction nucleotides: 11. The CDR3 sequence is CASSTSPGQETYNSPLHF. The CDR3 DNA sequence: TGTGCCAGCAGTACCTCGCCGGGACAGGAGACCTATAATTCACCCCTCCACTTT.

The chain carries TRBV12-1 and TRBJ2-5; whether TRBD2, the table's D call, matches the DNA was not checked. TRBV12-1 is noted as a pseudogene. The CDR3 runs 18 residues. Written as DNA, the CDR3 is TGTGCCAGCAGCCCCTTGAATACTAGCGGGGGCTACCAAGAGACCCAGTACTTC. Translation: CASSPLNTSGGYQETQYF.

This chain uses TRBV5-1 with TRBJ2-2; no definite D call. Per the germline V gene, CDR1 is SGHRS and CDR2 is YFSETQ. The V and J ends lost 0 bases and 4 bases respectively, with 10 bases between them. The CDR3 has 15 amino acids. The CDR3 DNA sequence: TGCGCCAGCAGCTTGGTTCCGGCAGGCACCGGGGAGCTGTTTTTT. Translated: CASSLVPAGTGELFF. The whole variable domain, remainder taken from reference TRBV5-1 and TRBJ2-2, is KAGVTQTPRYLIKTRGQQVTLSCSPISGHRSVSWYQQTPGQGLQFLFEYFSETQRNKGNFPGRFSGRQFSNSRSEMNVSTLELGDSALYLCASSLVPAGTGELFFGEGSRLTVL.

The rearrangement uses TRBV5-1 and TRBJ2-1; D ambiguous. This CDR3 has 13 residues. With 0 bases removed from V and 4 bases from J, the gap between germline ends came to 5 bases. CDR1 is SGHRS, CDR2 YFSETQ, per germline. In DNA form, the CDR3 reads TGCGCCAGCAGCTTGGAAATTTACAATGAGCAGTTCTTC. It specifies CASSLEIYNEQFF.

The rearrangement links TRBV20-1 to TRBJ2-2, with D perhaps TRBD2 (6 bases). Trimming shortened V by 1 base and J by 1 base, and 13 bases separated the two germline ends. The CDR3 runs to 16 residues. Germline V CDR1 and CDR2: DFQATT, SNEGSKA (reference sequence). For the CDR3, the DNA is TGCAGTGCTAGAGGGGCCCAGGAGGGGAACACCGGGGAGCTGTTTTTT. Translating it yields CSARGAQEGNTGELFF.

The rearrangement uses TRBV12-5 and TRBJ2-1, with D unresolved. Germline values: CDR1 LGHNT, CDR2 FRNRAP. The ends were cut back, 1 base at V and 4 bases at J, with 8 bases in the middle. There are 14 residues in the CDR3. DNA for the CDR3: TGTGCTAGTGGTTTGGAGGGATCGTACAATGAGCAGTTCTTC. Amino acid sequence: CASGLEGSYNEQFF.

This clonotype was detected a few times. This chain links TRBV6-6 with TRBJ2-3, with 7 bases lining up with TRBD1. Germline CDR1 is MNHNY and CDR2 is SVGAGI (reference sequence). V lost 9 bases and J lost 0; bases outside the gene matches: 6. The CDR3 sequence is 14 residues long. The CDR3 loop is CASRDSPSTDTQYF. The DNA of the CDR3 is TGTGCCAGTAGGGACAGCCCTAGCACAGATACGCAGTATTTT.

The chain carries TRBV7-2 and TRBJ2-7, with D tentatively TRBD2 (5 bases). CDR3 length equals 14 residues. V was trimmed by 5 bases and J by 2 bases, leaving 13 bases between them. Germline V gene data show CDR1 as SGHTA and CDR2 as FQGNSA. The CDR3 spells CASSRGSPTYEQYF. DNA of the CDR3: TGTGCCAGCAGCCGGGGTAGTCCCACCTACGAGCAGTACTTC.

The DNA of the CDR3 is TGTGCCAGCAGTCGTTGGGCTAGCGGGGGAGATACGCAGTATTTT. Translating it yields CASSRWASGGDTQYF. The chain carries TRBV27 and TRBJ2-3, with 10 bases lining up with TRBD2. V gave up 5 bases and J gave up 5 bases; unmatched junction bases: 7. The germline gives CDR1 MNHEY, CDR2 SMNVEV (reference sequence). This CDR3 comprises 15 residues.

This chain uses TRBV29-1 with TRBJ2-1; D possibly corresponds to TRBD2 (6 bases). The CDR3 has 13 residues. Trimming took 1 base from V and 10 from J, leaving 14 bases between them. The germline gives CDR1 SQVTM, CDR2 ANQGSEA. The CDR3 here is CSVEGGESYEQFF. CDR3 nucleotides: TGCAGCGTTGAAGGGGGGGAGTCCTACGAGCAGTTCTTC.

The J gene is TRBJ2-1, the V gene TRBV12-5; 8 nucleotides line up with TRBD1. Trimming at V came to 1 base and at J to 8 bases, leaving 7 bases not matched to a gene. From germline, CDR1 is LGHNT and CDR2 FRNRAP. The CDR3 runs 15 residues. The DNA for the CDR3 is TGTGCTAGTGGTTTGGCCGGACAGGGTAGCGATGAGCAGTTCTTC. It specifies CASGLAGQGSDEQFF.